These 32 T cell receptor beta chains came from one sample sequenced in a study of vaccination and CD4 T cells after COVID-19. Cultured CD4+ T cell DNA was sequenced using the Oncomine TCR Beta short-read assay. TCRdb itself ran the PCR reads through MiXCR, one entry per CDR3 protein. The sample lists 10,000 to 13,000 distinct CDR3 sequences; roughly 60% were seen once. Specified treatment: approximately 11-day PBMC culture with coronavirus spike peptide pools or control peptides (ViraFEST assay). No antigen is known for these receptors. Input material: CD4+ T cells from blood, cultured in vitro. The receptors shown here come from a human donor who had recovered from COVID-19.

The CDR3 is CASSLGQGAEAFF. In DNA form, the CDR3 reads TGTGCCAGTAGTCTAGGACAGGGCGCTGAAGCTTTCTTT. J is TRBJ1-1 and V is TRBV19; 8 bases agree with TRBD1. This CDR3 is 13 amino acids long. The J segment lost 6 bases and the V segment lost 5 bases, leaving 5 bases of the junction unmatched. CDR1 is LNHDA, CDR2 SQIVND, per germline (reference sequence).

Here the CDR3 reads CASALGGSFLGYF. Here the CDR3 DNA reads TGTGCCAGCGCTCTAGGGGGTAGCTTCCTAGGGTATTTT. The chain links TRBV11-2 to TRBJ2-3; D possibly corresponds to TRBD1 (6 bases). The CDR3 has 13 residues. Looked up from germline, CDR1 is SGHAT and CDR2 is FQNNGV. V was pared by 8 bases and J by 14 bases, with 23 bases between.

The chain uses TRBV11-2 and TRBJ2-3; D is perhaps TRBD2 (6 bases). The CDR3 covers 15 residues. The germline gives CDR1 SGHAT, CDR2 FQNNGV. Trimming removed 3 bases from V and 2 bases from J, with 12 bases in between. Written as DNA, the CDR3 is TGTGCCAGCAGCTTTACAGGAGGGGTCACAGATACGCAGTATTTT. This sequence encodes CASSFTGGVTDTQYF. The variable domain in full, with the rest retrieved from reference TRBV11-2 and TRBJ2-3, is EAGVAQSPRYKIIEKRQSVAFWCNPISGHATLYWYQQILGQGPKLLIQFQNNGVVDDSQLPKDRFSAERLKGVDSTLKIQPAKLEDSAVYLCASSFTGGVTDTQYFGPGTRLTVL.

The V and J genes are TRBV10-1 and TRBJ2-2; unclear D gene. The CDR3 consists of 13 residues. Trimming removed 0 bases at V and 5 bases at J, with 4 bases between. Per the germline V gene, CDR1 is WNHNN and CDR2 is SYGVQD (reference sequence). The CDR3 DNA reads TGCGCCAGCAGTGAGTCTGGGACCGGGGAGCTGTTTTTT. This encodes CASSESGTGELFF.

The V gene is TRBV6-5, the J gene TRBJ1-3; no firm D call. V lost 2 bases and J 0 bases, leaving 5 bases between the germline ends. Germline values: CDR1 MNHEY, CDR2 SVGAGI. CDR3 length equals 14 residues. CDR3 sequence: CASSYVSSGNTIYF. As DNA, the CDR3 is TGTGCCAGCAGTTACGTGTCCTCTGGAAACACCATATATTTT.

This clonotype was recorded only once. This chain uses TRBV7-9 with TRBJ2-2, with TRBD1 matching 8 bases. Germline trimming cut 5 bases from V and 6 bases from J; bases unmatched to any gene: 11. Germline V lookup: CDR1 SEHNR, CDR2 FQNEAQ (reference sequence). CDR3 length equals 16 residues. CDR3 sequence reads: CASSPHGQGKSGELFF. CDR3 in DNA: TGTGCCAGCAGCCCCCATGGACAGGGTAAATCCGGGGAGCTGTTTTTT.

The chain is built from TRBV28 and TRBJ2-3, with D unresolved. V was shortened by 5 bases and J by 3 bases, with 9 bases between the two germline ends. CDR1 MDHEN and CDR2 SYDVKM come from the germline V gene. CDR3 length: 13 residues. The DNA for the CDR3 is TGTGCCAGCAGTCCTCGACGAACAGATACGCAGTATTTT. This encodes CASSPRRTDTQYF.

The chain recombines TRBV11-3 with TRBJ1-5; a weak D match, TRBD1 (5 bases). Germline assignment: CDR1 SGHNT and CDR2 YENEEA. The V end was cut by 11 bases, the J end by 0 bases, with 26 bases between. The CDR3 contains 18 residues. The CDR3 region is CASREGPRLRFSNQPQHF. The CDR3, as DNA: TGTGCCTCGCGAGAGGGACCCCGATTGAGATTTAGCAATCAGCCCCAGCATTTT.

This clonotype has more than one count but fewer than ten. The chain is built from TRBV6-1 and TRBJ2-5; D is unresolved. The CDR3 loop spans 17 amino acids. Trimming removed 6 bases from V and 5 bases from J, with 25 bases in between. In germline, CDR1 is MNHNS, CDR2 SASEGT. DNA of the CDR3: TGTGCCAGCAGCCGATCCGCTGCGATTGTCTCCGTGGAGACCCAGTACTTC. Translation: CASSRSAAIVSVETQYF.

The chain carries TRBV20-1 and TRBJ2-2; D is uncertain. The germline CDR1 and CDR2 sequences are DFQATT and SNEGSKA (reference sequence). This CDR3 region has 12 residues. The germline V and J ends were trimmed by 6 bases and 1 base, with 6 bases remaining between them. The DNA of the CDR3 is TGCAGTGCGGCCCTGAACACCGGGGAGCTGTTTTTT. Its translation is CSAALNTGELFF.

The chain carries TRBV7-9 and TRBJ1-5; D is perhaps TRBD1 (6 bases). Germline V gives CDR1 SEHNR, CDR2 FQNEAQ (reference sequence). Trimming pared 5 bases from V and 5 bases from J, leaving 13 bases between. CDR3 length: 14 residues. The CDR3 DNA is TGTGCCAGCAGCGCCCAGGGGAGGGATCAGCCCCAGCATTTT. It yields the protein CASSAQGRDQPQHF.

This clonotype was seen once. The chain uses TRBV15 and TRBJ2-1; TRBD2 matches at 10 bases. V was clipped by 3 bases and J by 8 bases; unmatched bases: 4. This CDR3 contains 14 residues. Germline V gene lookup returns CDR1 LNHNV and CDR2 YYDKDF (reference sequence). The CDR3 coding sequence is TGTGCCACCAGCAGCTTACTAGCGGGGCATGAGCAGTTCTTC. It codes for CATSSLLAGHEQFF.

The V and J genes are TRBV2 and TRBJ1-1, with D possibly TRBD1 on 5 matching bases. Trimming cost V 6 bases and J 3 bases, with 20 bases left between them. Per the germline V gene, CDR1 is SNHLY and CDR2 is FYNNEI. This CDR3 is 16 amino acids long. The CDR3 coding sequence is TGTGCCAGCAGCGAGCGGCCGGGGGTCAAGGACACTGAAGCTTTCTTT. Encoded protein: CASSERPGVKDTEAFF.

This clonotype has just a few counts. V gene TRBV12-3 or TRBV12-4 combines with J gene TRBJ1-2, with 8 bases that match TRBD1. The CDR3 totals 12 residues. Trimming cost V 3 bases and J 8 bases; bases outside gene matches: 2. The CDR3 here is CASSFNRGGYTF. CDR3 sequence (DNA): TGTGCCAGCAGTTTTAACAGGGGGGGCTACACCTTC.

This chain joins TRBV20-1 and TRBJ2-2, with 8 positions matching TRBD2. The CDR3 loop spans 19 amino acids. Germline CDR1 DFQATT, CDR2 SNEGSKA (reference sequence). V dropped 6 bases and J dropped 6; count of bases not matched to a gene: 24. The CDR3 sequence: CSALQVGGGSGGKAGELFF. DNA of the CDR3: TGCAGTGCCCTACAGGTCGGGGGGGGCTCCGGGGGCAAGGCCGGGGAGCTGTTTTTT.

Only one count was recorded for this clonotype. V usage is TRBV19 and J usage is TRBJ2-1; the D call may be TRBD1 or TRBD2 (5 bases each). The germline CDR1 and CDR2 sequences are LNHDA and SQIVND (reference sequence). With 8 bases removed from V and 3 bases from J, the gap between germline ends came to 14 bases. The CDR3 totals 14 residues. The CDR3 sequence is CASGTGGDYNEQFF. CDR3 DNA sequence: TGTGCCAGTGGGACCGGTGGCGACTACAATGAGCAGTTCTTC.

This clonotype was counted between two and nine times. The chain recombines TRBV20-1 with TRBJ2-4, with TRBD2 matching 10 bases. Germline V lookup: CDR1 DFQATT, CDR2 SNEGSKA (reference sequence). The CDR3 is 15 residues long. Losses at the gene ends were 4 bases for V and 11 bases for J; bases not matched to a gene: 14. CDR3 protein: CSATGALAGAVFQYF. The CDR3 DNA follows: TGCAGTGCTACGGGGGCCCTAGCGGGAGCGGTCTTTCAGTACTTC.

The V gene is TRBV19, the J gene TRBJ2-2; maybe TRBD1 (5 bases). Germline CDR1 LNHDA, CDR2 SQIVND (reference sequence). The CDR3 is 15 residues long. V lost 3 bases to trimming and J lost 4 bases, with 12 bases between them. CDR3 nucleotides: TGTGCCAGTAGTATCAGGGCCAGGGCCACCGGGGAGCTGTTTTTT. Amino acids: CASSIRARATGELFF.

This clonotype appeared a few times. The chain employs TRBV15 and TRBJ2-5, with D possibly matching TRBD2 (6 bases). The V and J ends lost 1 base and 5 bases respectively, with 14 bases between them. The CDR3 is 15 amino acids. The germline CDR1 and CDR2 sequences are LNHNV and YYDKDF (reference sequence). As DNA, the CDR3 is TGTGCCACCAGCAGAGTTCGGGGGTCGCTGGAGACCCAGTACTTC. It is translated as CATSRVRGSLETQYF.

CDR3 DNA: TGTGCCAGCGGGCAAGGGACAGGGGCCAACTATGGCTACACCTTC. Its translation is CASGQGTGANYGYTF. V gene TRBV2 combines with J gene TRBJ1-2; 10 bases match TRBD1. Germline CDR1 is SNHLY and CDR2 is FYNNEI. The CDR3 is 15 residues long. V lost 8 bases to trimming and J lost 2 bases; unmatched junction nucleotides: 8.

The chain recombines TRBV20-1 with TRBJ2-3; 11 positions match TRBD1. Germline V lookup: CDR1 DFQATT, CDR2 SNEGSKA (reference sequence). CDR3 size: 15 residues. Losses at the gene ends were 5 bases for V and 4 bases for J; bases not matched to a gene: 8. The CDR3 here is CSARTGQGEADTQYF. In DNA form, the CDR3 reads TGCAGTGCTCGAACGGGACAGGGGGAAGCAGATACGCAGTATTTT.

In DNA, the CDR3 is TGTGCCAGTAGTATTCGGGGGTTAGGGAATCAGCCCCAGCATTTT. Translated, it gives CASSIRGLGNQPQHF. The rearrangement joins TRBV19 to TRBJ1-5; tentative D call: TRBD1 (5 bases). CDR3 length equals 15 residues. V shed 3 bases and J shed 4 bases, with 13 bases lying between them. CDR1 is LNHDA and CDR2 is SQIVND in the germline V gene (reference sequence).

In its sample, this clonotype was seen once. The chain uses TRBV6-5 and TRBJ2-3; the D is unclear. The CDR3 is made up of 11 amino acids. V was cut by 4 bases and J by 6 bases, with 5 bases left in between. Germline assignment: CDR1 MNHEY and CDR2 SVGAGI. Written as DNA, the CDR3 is TGTGCCAGCAGTTCCCTTGATACGCAGTATTTT. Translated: CASSSLDTQYF.

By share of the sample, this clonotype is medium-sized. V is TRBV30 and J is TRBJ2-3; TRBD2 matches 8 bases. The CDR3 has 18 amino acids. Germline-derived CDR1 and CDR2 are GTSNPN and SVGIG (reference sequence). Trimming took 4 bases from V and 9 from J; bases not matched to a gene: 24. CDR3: CAWTIPPPGAGGGRTQYF. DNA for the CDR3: TGTGCCTGGACTATCCCCCCCCCGGGCGCGGGAGGTGGGCGAACGCAGTATTTT.

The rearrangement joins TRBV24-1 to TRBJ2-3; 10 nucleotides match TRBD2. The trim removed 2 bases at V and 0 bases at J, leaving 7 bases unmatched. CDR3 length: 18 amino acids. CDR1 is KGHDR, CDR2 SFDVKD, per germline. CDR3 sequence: CATSDSGPTSGSTDTQYF. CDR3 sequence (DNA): TGTGCCACCAGTGATTCCGGACCGACTAGCGGGAGCACAGATACGCAGTATTTT.

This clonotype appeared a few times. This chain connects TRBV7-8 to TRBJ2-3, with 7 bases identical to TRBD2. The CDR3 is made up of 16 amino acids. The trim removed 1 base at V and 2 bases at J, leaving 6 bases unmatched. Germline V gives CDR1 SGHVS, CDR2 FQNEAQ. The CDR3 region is CASSLGLLADTDTQYF. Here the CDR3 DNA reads TGTGCCAGCAGCTTAGGGCTCCTAGCGGACACAGATACGCAGTATTTT.

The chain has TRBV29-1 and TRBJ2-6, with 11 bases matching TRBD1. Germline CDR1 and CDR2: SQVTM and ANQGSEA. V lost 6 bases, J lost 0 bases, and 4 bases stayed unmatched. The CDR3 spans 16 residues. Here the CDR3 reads CSVRTGGNSGANVLTF. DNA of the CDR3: TGCAGCGTAAGGACAGGGGGCAACTCTGGGGCCAACGTCCTGACTTTC.

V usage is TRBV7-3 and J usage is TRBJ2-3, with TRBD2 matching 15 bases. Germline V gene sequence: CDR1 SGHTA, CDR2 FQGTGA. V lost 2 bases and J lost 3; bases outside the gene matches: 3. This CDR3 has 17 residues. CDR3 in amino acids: CASSLGLAGGLTDTQYF. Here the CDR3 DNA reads TGTGCCAGCAGCTTAGGACTAGCGGGAGGGTTAACAGATACGCAGTATTTT.

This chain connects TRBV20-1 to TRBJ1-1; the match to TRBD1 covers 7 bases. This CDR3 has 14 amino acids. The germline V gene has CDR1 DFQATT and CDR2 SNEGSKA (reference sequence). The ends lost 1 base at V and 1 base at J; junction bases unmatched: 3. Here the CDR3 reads CSARAGQPNTEAFF. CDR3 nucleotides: TGCAGTGCTAGAGCGGGACAGCCGAACACTGAAGCTTTCTTT.

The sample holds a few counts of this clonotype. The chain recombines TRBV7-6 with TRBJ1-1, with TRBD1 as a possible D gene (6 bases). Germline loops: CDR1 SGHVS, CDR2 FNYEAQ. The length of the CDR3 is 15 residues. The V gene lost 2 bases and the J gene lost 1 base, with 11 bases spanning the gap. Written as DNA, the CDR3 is TGTGCCAGCAGCTTAATTTCAGGGGCGAACACTGAAGCTTTCTTT. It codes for CASSLISGANTEAFF.

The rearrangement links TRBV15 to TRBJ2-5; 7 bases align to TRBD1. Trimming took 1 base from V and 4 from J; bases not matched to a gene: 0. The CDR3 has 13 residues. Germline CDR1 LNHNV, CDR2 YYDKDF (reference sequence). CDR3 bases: TGTGCCACCAGCAGAGGGACAGGAGAGACCCAGTACTTC. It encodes CATSRGTGETQYF.

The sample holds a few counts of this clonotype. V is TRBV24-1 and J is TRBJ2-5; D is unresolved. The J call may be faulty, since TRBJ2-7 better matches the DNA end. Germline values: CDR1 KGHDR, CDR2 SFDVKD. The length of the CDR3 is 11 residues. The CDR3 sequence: CATSVGYEQYF. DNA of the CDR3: TGTGCCACCAGTGTTGGCTACGAGCAGTACTTC.